The T cell receptor beta chain under discussion was sequenced for a study of CD8+CD57+ T cells in acquired aplastic anemia. CDR3 length equals 18 residues. Germline lookup yields CDR1 SGHVS and CDR2 FQNEAQ. V lost 3 bases and J 0 bases, leaving 19 bases between the germline ends. The template used for profiling TCR beta VDJ and CDR3 was genomic DNA. TCRdb ran MiXCR on the reads and lists one entry per CDR3 protein. Among roughly 180,000 distinct CDR3 sequences, about 64% were seen once, and the ten largest hold just over 45%. The specimen sequenced was sorted CD4+, CD8+, or CD8+CD57+ T cells (not recorded which) from PBMCs. The origin of this receptor is a human donor with severe aplastic anemia or a healthy control (not recorded which). The chain is built from TRBV7-8 and TRBJ2-3; D may correspond to TRBD1 or TRBD2 (7 bases each). CDR3 region: CASSFGRGSGVSTDTQYF. As DNA, the CDR3 is TGTGCCAGCAGCTTCGGCAGGGGGAGCGGGGTTAGCACAGATACGCAGTATTTT.